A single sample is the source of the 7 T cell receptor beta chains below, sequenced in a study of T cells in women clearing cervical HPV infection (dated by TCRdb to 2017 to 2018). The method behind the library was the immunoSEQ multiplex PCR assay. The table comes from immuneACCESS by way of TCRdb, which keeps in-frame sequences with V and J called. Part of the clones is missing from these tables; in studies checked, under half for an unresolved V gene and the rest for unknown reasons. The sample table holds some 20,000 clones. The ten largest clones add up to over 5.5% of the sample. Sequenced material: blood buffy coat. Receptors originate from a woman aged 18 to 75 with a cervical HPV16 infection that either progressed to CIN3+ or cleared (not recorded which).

The CDR3 here is CASGRTATNEKLFF. Incomplete CDR3 DNA: TGTGCCAGCGGACGGACAGCAACTAATGAAAAA. The genes are TRBV7-8 and TRBJ1-4; TRBD1 is a possible D gene (6 bases). The read halts 3 residues ahead of the CDR3 end, with the missing end drawn from the germline J gene. The V gene lost 8 bases and the J gene lost 0 bases, with 10 bases spanning the gap. The CDR3 covers 14 residues. CDR1 is SGHVS, CDR2 FQNEAQ, per germline.

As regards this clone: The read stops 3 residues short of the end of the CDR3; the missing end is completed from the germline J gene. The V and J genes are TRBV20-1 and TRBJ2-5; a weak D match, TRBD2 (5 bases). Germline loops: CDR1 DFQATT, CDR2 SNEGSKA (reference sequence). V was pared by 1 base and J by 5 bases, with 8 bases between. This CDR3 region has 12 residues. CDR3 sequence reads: CSARVQRETQYF. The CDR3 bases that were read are TGCAGTGCTAGAGTACAGCGGGAGACC.

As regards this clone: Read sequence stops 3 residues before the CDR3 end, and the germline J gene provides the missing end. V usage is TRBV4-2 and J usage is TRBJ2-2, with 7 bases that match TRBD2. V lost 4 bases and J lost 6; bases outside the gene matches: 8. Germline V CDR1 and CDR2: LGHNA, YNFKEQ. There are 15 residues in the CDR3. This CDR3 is CASSPSGTTAGELFF. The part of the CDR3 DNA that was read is TGTGCCAGCAGCCCATCCGGGACTACCGCCGGGGAG.

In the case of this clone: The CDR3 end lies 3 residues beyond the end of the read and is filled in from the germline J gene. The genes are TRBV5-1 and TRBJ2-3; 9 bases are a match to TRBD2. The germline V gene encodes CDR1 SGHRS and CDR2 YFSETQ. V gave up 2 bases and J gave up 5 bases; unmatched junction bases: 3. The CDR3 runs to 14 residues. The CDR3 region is CASSFSGRGDTQYF. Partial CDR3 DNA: TGCGCCAGCAGCTTTAGCGGGAGAGGAGATACG. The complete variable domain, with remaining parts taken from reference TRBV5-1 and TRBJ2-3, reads KAGVTQTPRYLIKTRGQQVTLSCSPISGHRSVSWYQQTPGQGLQFLFEYFSETQRNKGNFPGRFSGRQFSNSRSEMNVSTLELGDSALYLCASSFSGRGDTQYFGPGTRLTVL.

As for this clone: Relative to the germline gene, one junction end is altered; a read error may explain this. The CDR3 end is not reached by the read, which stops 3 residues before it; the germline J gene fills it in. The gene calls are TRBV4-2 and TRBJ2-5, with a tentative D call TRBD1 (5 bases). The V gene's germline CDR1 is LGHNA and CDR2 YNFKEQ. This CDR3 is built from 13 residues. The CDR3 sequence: CASSQQGGETQYF. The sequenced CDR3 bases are TGCGCCAGCAGCCAGCAGGGTGGCGAGACC.

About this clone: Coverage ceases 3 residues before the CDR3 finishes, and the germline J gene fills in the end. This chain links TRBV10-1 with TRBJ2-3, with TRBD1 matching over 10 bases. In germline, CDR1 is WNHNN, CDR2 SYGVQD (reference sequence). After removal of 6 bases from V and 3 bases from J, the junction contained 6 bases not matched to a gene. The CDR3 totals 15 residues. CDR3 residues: CASRPGQGQTDTQYF. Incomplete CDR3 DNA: TGCGCCAGCAGACCGGGACAGGGGCAAACAGATACG.

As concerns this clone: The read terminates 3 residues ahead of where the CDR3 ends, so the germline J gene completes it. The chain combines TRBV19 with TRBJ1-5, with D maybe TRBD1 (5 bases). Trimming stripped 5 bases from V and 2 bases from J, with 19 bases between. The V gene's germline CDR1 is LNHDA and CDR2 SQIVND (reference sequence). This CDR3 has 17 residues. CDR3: CASSFFTGRTGNQPQHF. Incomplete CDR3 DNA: TGTGCCAGTAGTTTTTTCACAGGCAGGACGGGCAATCAGCCC.